This T cell receptor beta chain stems from a study of cytomegalovirus exposure and HLA in healthy donors. Notes on the study in general: Later analysis reportedly placed an Asian-associated ancestry cluster below the roughly 680-donor mean in N-insertions. Later analysis found that TCR beta chains associated with HLA were more clonally expanded than other, equally common chains.

Primers: 60 Vbeta forward and 13 Jbeta reverse. Sequencing was performed with immunoSEQ multiplex PCR; in TCRdb, only in-frame clones are kept and a portion is missing. Of some 150,000 clones in the sample, about 80% are singletons; the top ten hold roughly 4.4%. V lost 11 bases to trimming and J lost 5 bases, with 18 bases between them. Germline CDR1 and CDR2: LNHDA and SQIVND (reference sequence). CDR3 length: 13 residues. Worth noting for this clone: Its antigen is currently unknown.

This TCR was recovered from a man aged 25-45 years in good health and CMV-seronegative. The V and J genes are TRBV19 and TRBJ1-1; D is unclear. Sequencing was done on a sample of PBMCs. The CDR3 nucleotides are TGTGCCGCCGGCGAGACACCCGAGACTGAAGCTTTCTTT. It yields the protein CAAGETPETEAFF.